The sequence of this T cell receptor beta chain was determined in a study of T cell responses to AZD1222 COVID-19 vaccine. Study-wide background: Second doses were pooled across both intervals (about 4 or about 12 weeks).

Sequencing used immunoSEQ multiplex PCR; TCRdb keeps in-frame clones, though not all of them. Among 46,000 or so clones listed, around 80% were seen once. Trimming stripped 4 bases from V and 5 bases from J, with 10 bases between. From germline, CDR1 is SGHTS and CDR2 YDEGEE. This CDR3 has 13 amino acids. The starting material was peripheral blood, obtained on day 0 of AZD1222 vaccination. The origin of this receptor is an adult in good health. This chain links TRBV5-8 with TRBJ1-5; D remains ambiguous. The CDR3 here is CASSPRRDQPQHF. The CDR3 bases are TGTGCCAGCAGCCCGAGGAGGGATCAGCCCCAGCATTTT.